Here is one T cell receptor (beta chain) with its context. The assay was immunoSEQ multiplex PCR, and TCRdb's table has in-frame clones only and misses some. The table shows millions of clones, with about 92% occurring only once. This record belongs to a study of shared clonotypes between healthy human individuals. Germline CDR1 SGHKS, CDR2 YYEKEE (reference sequence). Trimming removed 5 bases from V and 0 bases from J; junction bases left unmatched: 8. The CDR3 covers 15 residues. This rearrangement joins TRBV5-5 to TRBJ2-7; 7 nucleotides align to TRBD1. The receptor's source is a man younger than 30 in good health. The sample was naive CD4+ T cells sorted from blood. Specified subset: CD45RA+ positively selected. The CDR3 spells CASSRTGVDSYEQYF. CDR3 nucleotide sequence: TGTGCCAGCAGTCGTACAGGGGTCGACTCCTACGAGCAGTACTTC.